The next 18 T cell receptor beta chains were all read from a single sample in a study of T cells in Graves' hyperthyroidism and ophthalmopathy. Researchers amplified the TCR beta CDR3 regions from RNA transcripts. A first-round RT-PCR of the TCR CDR3 used the HTBI primer set. One entry per CDR3 protein, called by TCRdb with MiXCR from the multiplex PCR reads. This sample has about 350,000 distinct CDR3 sequences; approximately 15% occur once, and the top ten carry almost 35%. The sample consisted of blood. These receptors were collected from a woman between 40 and 50 years old with Graves' ophthalmopathy.

About this clonotype itself: A read error may be the cause here, since a much bigger clone is one base away. The V call is TRBV12-3 or TRBV12-4, the J call TRBJ1-5; no definite D call. The ends were cut back, 0 bases at V and 4 bases at J, with 7 bases in the middle. The CDR3 contains 14 residues. In DNA, the CDR3 is TGTGCCAGCAGTTTAGCGGCCTCAAATCAGCCCCAGCATTTT. Residues: CASSLAASNQPQHF.

In this sample, this clonotype turned up many times. The V and J genes are TRBV20-1 and TRBJ2-4; 8 positions agree with TRBD1. Germline-derived CDR1 and CDR2 are DFQATT and SNEGSKA (reference sequence). The CDR3 has 15 amino acids. J was trimmed by 4 bases and V by 6 bases; bases with no gene match: 11. The CDR3 nucleotides are TGCAGTGCCCAGCACGGGACAGGCAAAAAAAACATTCAGTACTTC. Its translation: CSAQHGTGKKNIQYF.

The chain combines TRBV5-8 with TRBJ2-5; TRBD2 matches 10 bases. Germline assignment: CDR1 SGHTS and CDR2 YDEGEE. The V and J ends lost 2 bases and 1 base, in that order; junction bases with no gene match: 2. This CDR3 spans 15 amino acids. In DNA, the CDR3 is TGTGCCAGCAGCTTTGAGCGGGGGGGCCAAGAGACCCAGTACTTC. Its translation: CASSFERGGQETQYF. Looking up the rest from reference TRBV5-8 and TRBJ2-5 gives the full variable domain: EAGVTQSPTHLIKTRGQQATLRCSPISGHTSVYWYQQALGLGLQFLLWYDEGEERNRGNFPPRFSGRQFPNYSSELNVNALELEDSALYLCASSFERGGQETQYFGPGTRLLVL.

This clonotype was counted ten times or more. The chain links TRBV29-1 to TRBJ1-5; TRBD1 matches 7 bases. The length of the CDR3 is 13 residues. Germline CDR1 reads SQVTM; CDR2 reads ANQGSEA. Unmatched junction bases numbered 6, after V lost 5 bases and J lost 5 bases. CDR3 in DNA: TGCAGCGTTCGGGACAGCCAAGATCAGCCCCAGCATTTT. Translated, it gives CSVRDSQDQPQHF.

In its sample, this clonotype was seen many times. The gene calls are TRBV7-2 and TRBJ1-2; D is undetermined. Germline CDR1 reads SGHTA; CDR2 reads FQGNSA. Trimming cost V 5 bases and J 5 bases, with 18 bases left between them. CDR3 length: 15 amino acids. The CDR3 DNA reads as TGTGCCAGCAGCGCGCAGGTCGCCGCAGCATATGGCTACACCTTC. Encoded protein: CASSAQVAAAYGYTF.

This clonotype turned up a few times. The chain couples TRBV24-1 to TRBJ1-1, with TRBD1 matching over 8 bases. The length of the CDR3 is 15 residues. CDR1 is KGHDR and CDR2 is SFDVKD in the germline V gene. J lost 0 bases, V lost 7 bases, and 6 bases had no gene match. The CDR3 sequence is CATRGQEYMNTEAFF. CDR3 DNA: TGTGCCACCAGGGGACAGGAGTACATGAACACTGAAGCTTTCTTT.

This clonotype was observed at least ten times. The V gene is TRBV14, the J gene TRBJ1-2; the D gene is possibly TRBD1 (5 bases). This CDR3 region has 13 residues. Per germline, CDR1 SGHDN and CDR2 FVKESK. V was cut by 6 bases and J by 4 bases, with 12 bases left in between. The CDR3 loop reads CASSSTRGYGYTF. The CDR3 DNA reads as TGTGCCAGCAGTTCAACGAGGGGCTATGGCTACACCTTC.

This clonotype was seen repeatedly, ten times or more. The chain couples TRBV12-3 or TRBV12-4 to TRBJ2-7; no definite D call. The CDR3 has 14 residues. Trimming took 1 base from V and 0 from J, leaving 7 bases between them. The CDR3 DNA reads TGTGCCAGCAGTTTAGACAGACACTCCTACGAGCAGTACTTC. Its translation is CASSLDRHSYEQYF.

This clonotype has ten or more counts. The J gene is TRBJ2-3, the V gene TRBV14, with D unclear. Germline V gene data show CDR1 as SGHDN and CDR2 as FVKESK. This CDR3 has 15 amino acids. The V and J ends lost 2 bases and 0 bases respectively, with 9 bases between them. The CDR3 sequence: CASSQKRRSTDTQYF. The CDR3 DNA sequence: TGTGCCAGCAGCCAAAAAAGGCGCAGCACAGATACGCAGTATTTT.

Ten or more counts support this clonotype. CDR3 nucleotides: TGTGCCAGCGGGGCGGGAGTAGAGACCCAGTACTTC. Amino acids: CASGAGVETQYF. The J gene is TRBJ2-5, the V gene TRBV12-3 or TRBV12-4, with 7 bases that match TRBD2. This CDR3 has 12 amino acids. J gave up 4 bases and V 8 bases, and 4 bases lay outside the gene matches.

This clonotype was observed at least ten times. The V gene is TRBV11-2, the J gene TRBJ2-1, with 10 positions matching TRBD2. The CDR3 runs 15 residues. V gave up 1 base and J gave up 7 bases; unmatched junction bases: 4. The germline V gene encodes CDR1 SGHAT and CDR2 FQNNGV. The CDR3 sequence: CASSLGAGGGNEQFF. The CDR3 nucleotides read TGTGCCAGCAGCTTAGGAGCGGGAGGGGGAAATGAGCAGTTCTTC.

This clonotype occurred many times. V gene TRBV20-1 combines with J gene TRBJ2-5; 15 bases match TRBD2. CDR3 length: 16 residues. With V trimmed by 6 bases and J by 5 bases, 10 bases remained unmatched. The germline CDR1 and CDR2 sequences are DFQATT and SNEGSKA (reference sequence). Here the CDR3 DNA reads TGCAGTGCCAAAAGGGGACTAGCGGGAGGTCACGAGACCCAGTACTTC. It translates to CSAKRGLAGGHETQYF.

This chain joins TRBV27 and TRBJ1-5; D gene uncertain. Germline CDR1 reads MNHEY; CDR2 reads SMNVEV (reference sequence). The CDR3 sequence is 15 residues long. V lost 3 bases and J 5 bases, leaving 14 bases between the germline ends. In nucleotides, the CDR3 is TGTGCCAGCAGTTTCTCCTGGTCCCCTGATCAGCCCCAGCATTTT. This translates into CASSFSWSPDQPQHF.

DNA for the CDR3: TGCAGCGTATTCTATGGCTACACCTTC. Amino acid sequence: CSVFYGYTF. This rearrangement joins TRBV29-1 to TRBJ1-2; D unclear. Trimming cost V 6 bases and J 4 bases, with 3 bases left between them. CDR1 is SQVTM and CDR2 is ANQGSEA in the germline V gene. This CDR3 spans 9 amino acids.

This clonotype has ten or more counts. The chain has TRBV7-9 and TRBJ2-1; 10 nucleotides align to TRBD2. Per germline, CDR1 SEHNR and CDR2 FQNEAQ (reference sequence). There are 20 residues in the CDR3. Losses at the gene ends were 0 bases for V and 4 bases for J; bases not matched to a gene: 15. CDR3 amino acids: CASSLAGGNSGGTSYNEQFF. The CDR3 coding sequence is TGTGCCAGCAGCTTAGCCGGAGGCAATAGCGGGGGGACCAGTTACAATGAGCAGTTCTTC.

This clonotype appeared many times. The rearrangement uses TRBV28 and TRBJ2-7; D possibly corresponds to TRBD2 (5 bases). Germline loops: CDR1 MDHEN, CDR2 SYDVKM. The CDR3 totals 12 residues. V lost 5 bases and J lost 4, with 9 bases in between. The CDR3 sequence: CASSPPGYEQYF. DNA of the CDR3: TGTGCCAGCAGTCCCCCGGGATACGAGCAGTACTTC.

This clonotype was observed many times. The J gene is TRBJ1-1, the V gene TRBV15; tentatively, D is TRBD1 (5 bases). Germline V gives CDR1 LNHNV, CDR2 YYDKDF (reference sequence). The germline V and J ends were trimmed by 0 bases and 7 bases, with 18 bases remaining between them. This CDR3 is 16 amino acids long. The CDR3 DNA follows: TGTGCCACCAGCAGAGATCGTTCCCTGGGGGGAGGTGAAGCTTTCTTT. Translating it yields CATSRDRSLGGGEAFF.

There are many counts of this clonotype. The CDR3 loop reads CAGGTDTGELFF. CDR3 bases: TGTGCCGGTGGGACAGACACCGGGGAGCTGTTTTTT. The chain links TRBV7-9 to TRBJ2-2; 7 nucleotides agree with TRBD1. V lost 11 bases and J lost 3; bases outside the gene matches: 3. CDR1 and CDR2 (germline): SEHNR, FQNEAQ (reference sequence). The CDR3 spans 12 residues.